This TCR beta chain is drawn from a study of T cell clones after liver transplantation. General observations from the study: A larger donor-reactive than third-party decline suggested partial antigen-specific deletion.

Generated by immunoSEQ multiplex PCR, the TCRdb table keeps only in-frame clones and is missing some. The profile shows roughly 6,100 clones, roughly 32% of them singletons. Germline CDR1 is SNHLY and CDR2 is FYNNEI. V shed 5 bases, J shed 7 bases, and the junction held 10 bases outside the gene matches. This CDR3 region has 15 residues. This clone has more than one count but fewer than ten. Antigen unknown. Sequencing of dividing CFSE-low cells from the MLR defined alloreactive TCRbeta sequences. Sequenced sample: CD4+ T cells from cultured PBMCs. This TCR derives from a human patient who received a liver transplant. The graft donor may be the source of some T cells. V and J are TRBV2 and TRBJ2-2; TRBD1 matches 7 bases. CDR3 amino acids: CASSTRGKGSGELFF. In DNA form, the CDR3 reads TGTGCCAGCAGTACCAGGGGGAAAGGGAGCGGGGAGCTGTTTTTT.